This is a list of T cell receptor beta chains from one sample in a study of shared clonotypes between healthy human individuals. The protocol was immunoSEQ multiplex PCR, while the TCRdb copy is restricted to in-frame clones and leaves out a portion. The sample yields 760,000 or so clones, just over 95% seen once. Sequences were obtained from naive CD8+ T cells sorted from blood. The receptors shown here come from a man aged 25 to 45 in good health. Both conserved end residues are part of each CDR3. A D gene is named only where the DNA matches it firmly. Size tells how often a clone was seen (once, few, many) or the class of an expanded clone, and some rows leave it out.

D	size	V	J	CDR3	DNA
-	once	TRBV6-1	TRBJ1-1	CASSAGRMNTEAFF	TGTGCCAGCAGTGCGGGCCGAATGAACACTGAAGCTTTCTTT
TRBD2	-	TRBV5-6	TRBJ2-1	CASSLGTSGRVGQFF	TGTGCCAGCAGCTTGGGGACTAGCGGGAGGGTTGGGCAGTTCTTC
TRBD2	-	TRBV9	TRBJ2-1	CASSSSGRADEQFF	TGTGCCAGCAGCTCGAGCGGGAGGGCCGATGAGCAGTTCTTC
-	-	TRBV19	TRBJ1-1	CASSHGGRTEAFF	TGTGCCAGTAGTCATGGGGGGCGCACTGAAGCTTTCTTT
TRBD1	-	TRBV11-2	TRBJ2-7	CASSLVGTGAYEQYF	TGTGCCAGCAGCTTAGTCGGGACAGGGGCCTACGAGCAGTACTTC
-	-	TRBV27	TRBJ2-1	CASSFARLYNEQFF	TGTGCCAGCAGTTTTGCCAGGCTGTACAATGAGCAGTTCTTC
TRBD1	-	TRBV9	TRBJ1-1	CASSPDRGLTEAFF	TGTGCCAGCAGCCCGGACAGGGGGCTCACTGAAGCTTTCTTT
TRBD1	-	TRBV2	TRBJ1-4	CASSGGTELFF	TGTGCCAGCAGTGGCGGGACAGAACTGTTTTTT
-	-	TRBV7-9	TRBJ2-7	CASRTSRDEQYF	TGTGCCAGCAGGACTTCGCGGGACGAGCAGTACTTC
TRBD1	-	TRBV9	TRBJ2-7	CASSDSGTGDEQYF	TGTGCCAGCAGCGATTCCGGGACAGGGGACGAGCAGTACTTC
-	-	TRBV27	TRBJ2-3	CASSLGVENRDTQYF	TGTGCCAGCAGTCTCGGGGTAGAAAACCGAGATACGCAGTATTTT
TRBD2	-	TRBV7-9	TRBJ2-2	CASSYGTSGRHANTGELFF	TGTGCCAGCAGCTACGGGACTAGCGGGAGGCACGCGAACACCGGGGAGCTGTTTTTT
-	-	TRBV7-5	TRBJ2-7	CARLTWIRYEQYF	TGTGCCAGGCTAACTTGGATTCGCTACGAGCAGTACTTC
-	-	TRBV5-5	TRBJ2-2	CASSWDVPGELFF	TGTGCCAGCAGCTGGGACGTTCCCGGGGAGCTGTTTTTT
TRBD1	-	TRBV29-1	TRBJ2-5	CSVEKQGAGETQYF	TGCAGCGTTGAGAAACAGGGGGCTGGGGAGACCCAGTACTTC
TRBD1	-	TRBV27	TRBJ1-2	CASRTGRGGYTF	TGTGCCAGCAGGACAGGGAGAGGTGGCTACACCTTC
TRBD1	-	TRBV29-1	TRBJ2-1	CSVRDRGTGNEQFF	TGCAGCGTCCGAGACAGGGGCACTGGCAATGAGCAGTTCTTC
-	-	TRBV9	TRBJ2-1	CASSVRGVHEQFF	TGTGCCAGCAGCGTCCGCGGGGTGCATGAGCAGTTCTTC
-	-	TRBV5-8	TRBJ1-5	CASSLVQGGHQPQHF	TGTGCCAGCAGCTTGGTGCAGGGAGGGCATCAGCCCCAGCATTTT
TRBD1	-	TRBV14	TRBJ1-2	CASSLLTGYYGYTF	TGTGCCAGCAGCCTATTGACAGGGTACTATGGCTACACCTTC
TRBD2	-	TRBV2	TRBJ2-1	CASSSGSSYNEQFF	TGTGCCAGCAGTAGCGGGAGCTCCTACAATGAGCAGTTCTTC
-	-	TRBV5-1	TRBJ2-1	CASRDSPGNEQFF	TGCGCCAGCAGAGATTCGCCGGGGAATGAGCAGTTCTTC
-	-	TRBV14	TRBJ2-3	CASSQEFGGTQYF	TGTGCCAGCAGCCAAGAGTTCGGAGGTACGCAGTATTTT
-	-	TRBV7-9	TRBJ2-7	CASSSSEILSF	TGTGCCAGCAGCTCATCAGAGATATTGAGCTTC
-	-	TRBV19	TRBJ2-2	CASSTANGGTGELFF	TGTGCCAGTAGTACGGCTAATGGGGGCACCGGGGAGCTGTTTTTT
TRBD1	once	TRBV19	TRBJ2-1	CASSVTGTGPNEQFF	TGTGCCAGTAGTGTCACCGGGACAGGGCCAAATGAGCAGTTCTTC
-	-	TRBV5-4	TRBJ2-5	CASSLEGREETQYF	TGTGCCAGCAGCTTGGAAGGGCGGGAAGAGACCCAGTACTTC
TRBD2	-	TRBV19	TRBJ2-7	CASSRSGASSYEQYF	TGTGCCAGTAGTAGGAGCGGGGCTTCATCCTACGAGCAGTACTTC
TRBD1	once	TRBV5-6	TRBJ2-2	CASREGTGELTGELFF	TGTGCCAGCAGAGAAGGGACAGGGGAGCTAACCGGGGAGCTGTTTTTT
TRBD1	-	TRBV4-1	TRBJ2-4	CASSQAQGALNIQYF	TGCGCCAGCAGCCAAGCCCAGGGGGCGCTCAACATTCAGTACTTC
-	-	TRBV14	TRBJ2-7	CASSQVGIYEQYF	TGTGCCAGCAGCCAAGTAGGGATTTACGAGCAGTACTTC
TRBD1	-	TRBV19	TRBJ2-1	CASSPGTGDQSSYNEQFF	TGTGCCAGTAGCCCCGGGACAGGGGACCAAAGCTCCTACAATGAGCAGTTCTTC
-	-	TRBV7-9	TRBJ2-5	CASSFAVETQYF	TGTGCCAGCAGCTTTGCCGTAGAGACCCAGTACTTC
-	-	TRBV29-1	TRBJ1-2	CSEKGPYGYTF	TGCAGCGAGAAGGGCCCCTATGGCTACACCTTC
TRBD2	-	TRBV7-9	TRBJ2-1	CASSLPGGPPVNNEQFF	TGTGCCAGCAGCCTCCCGGGAGGGCCTCCGGTGAACAATGAGCAGTTCTTC
-	-	TRBV2	TRBJ2-7	CASRGGEQYF	TGTGCCAGCAGGGGTGGGGAGCAGTACTTC
-	once	TRBV6-5	TRBJ2-7	CASSYSGGEQYF	TGTGCCAGCAGTTACTCGGGGGGCGAGCAGTACTTC
TRBD2	-	TRBV11-2	TRBJ2-7	CASSFTAGGNYEQYF	TGTGCCAGCAGCTTCACCGCGGGAGGCAACTACGAGCAGTACTTC
TRBD1	-	TRBV19	TRBJ2-7	CASSIYGQGGSYEQYF	TGTGCCAGTAGTATCTACGGACAGGGGGGCTCCTACGAGCAGTACTTC
-	-	TRBV9	TRBJ2-6	CASSGQNSGANVLTF	TGTGCCAGCAGCGGCCAGAATTCTGGGGCCAACGTCCTGACTTTC
-	-	TRBV19	TRBJ2-5	CASSFLRRGQETQYF	TGTGCCAGTAGTTTCCTCCGGAGGGGCCAAGAGACCCAGTACTTC
-	-	TRBV6-5	TRBJ2-7	CASRRSGSSYEQYF	TGTGCCAGCAGGCGTAGCGGAAGCTCCTACGAGCAGTACTTC
TRBD2	-	TRBV7-9	TRBJ2-4	CASSRPTSGSKNIQYF	TGTGCCAGCAGCCGACCGACTAGCGGGAGCAAAAACATTCAGTACTTC
-	-	TRBV7-8	TRBJ2-7	CAIEVDSTYEQYF	TGTGCCATCGAGGTGGACAGTACCTACGAGCAGTACTTC
TRBD2	-	TRBV7-9	TRBJ2-3	CASSSGTSGSVAQYF	TGTGCCAGCAGCTCCGGGACTAGCGGGAGCGTTGCGCAGTATTTT
-	few	TRBV28	TRBJ2-7	CASSSLDEQYF	TGTGCCAGCAGTTCCTTGGACGAGCAGTACTTC
TRBD2	-	TRBV7-6	TRBJ2-7	CASSLGYSGRTHEQYF	TGTGCCAGCAGCTTAGGGTATAGCGGGAGAACCCACGAGCAGTACTTC
TRBD2	-	TRBV2	TRBJ2-1	CASGGGGVNEQFF	TGTGCCAGTGGTGGGGGGGGAGTCAATGAGCAGTTCTTC
-	once	TRBV19	TRBJ1-4	CASSIDPPNEKLFF	TGTGCCAGTAGTATTGATCCTCCCAATGAAAAACTGTTTTTT
-	-	TRBV11-2	TRBJ2-6	CASSLSGSRSGANVLTF	TGTGCCAGCAGCTTATCCGGTTCGCGCTCTGGGGCCAACGTCCTGACTTTC
-	-	TRBV18	TRBJ2-3	CASSRPSITDTQYF	TGTGCCAGCTCACGACCCTCGATTACAGATACGCAGTATTTT
TRBD2	-	TRBV7-9	TRBJ2-1	CASSYVSGSPYNEQFF	TGTGCCAGCAGCTACGTTAGCGGGAGTCCCTACAATGAGCAGTTCTTC
-	-	TRBV11-2	TRBJ2-7	CASSLALYEQYF	TGTGCCAGCAGCTTAGCCCTCTACGAGCAGTACTTC
TRBD1	-	TRBV27	TRBJ2-7	CASSRDRGAYEQYF	TGTGCCAGCAGTCGGGACAGGGGTGCCTACGAGCAGTACTTC
-	-	TRBV18	TRBJ2-1	CASSSAGTSQNEQFF	TGTGCCAGCTCATCAGCCGGGACTTCCCAGAATGAGCAGTTCTTC